This T cell receptor beta chain was obtained from a study of human T cells and chemical hapten exposure (dated by TCRdb to the early 2020s). For the study in its entirety: For sensitization, 2% DPC in acetone was applied to a 2 cm by 2 cm area of upper inner arm skin. Libraries were pooled for sequencing, and variation in per-sample TCR yields was attributed mainly to small differences in library volumes within the pool. Patients additionally received weekly therapeutic DPC doses to the scalp throughout the roughly 24-week study period. Patient blood was sampled pre-sensitization (week 0) and at 2, 6 and about 24 weeks after DPC sensitization. Twenty-nine alopecia patients gave blood for TCR sequencing at one to four time points (pre-sensitization, 2, 6 and 24 weeks). Most of the patients in the cohort were female, and the cohort covered alopecia areata with under or over 50% scalp involvement, alopecia totalis and alopecia universalis. Patch testing on the upper back used Finn chambers containing 0.01% DPC, with scoring done after 6 days according to International Contact Dermatitis Research Group standards. In alopecia patients, the study followed how the peripheral blood TCR repertoire changed in vivo over primary and secondary sensitization to diphenylcyclopropenone (DPC), a hapten.

The method was RACE. Sequencer: NextSeq 500. During library preparation, unique molecular identifiers were attached to individual cDNA molecules so that TCRs could be counted quantitatively and reproducibly. For every blood RNA sample, sequencing covered both the TCR alpha and TCR beta chains. The authors' analysis ran thus. The median number of TCRs per sample was over 95,000, ranging from roughly 20,000 to 700,000. The Decombinator software suite was used to annotate V, J and CDR3 in the TCR reads. To make PS versus PT1 abundance plots, every sample was subsampled to the same number of TCRs (28,000). TCRs were defined as expanded if absent before sensitization and observed at least eight times at the 2-week time point. TCRdb redid the processing of the public reads, applying fastp at Q25 and MiXCR, and retained in-frame beta chains. Each CDR3 protein gets just one entry, which takes the most common genes and DNA from the rows behind it. Clone size and V and J calls follow TCRdb, not the original study. For this sample the table gives 370,000 or so distinct CDR3 sequences, of which more than 4.5% were detected only once. The leading ten clones occupy over 2% of the sample.

Beyond this particular receptor, the publication reports: The number of PT1 expanded TCRs positively correlated with patch test score, significant at thresholds 8, 16 and 32 but not 4. The number of TCRs above 1 in 1000 frequency did not change with DPC sensitization; there was no evidence of global repertoire structure alterations. Significantly more large CDR3 similarity clusters were formed by expanded TCRs than by pre-sensitization or healthy control sets, consistent with antigen-driven responses. Because all patients had alopecia, a presumed autoimmune disease, the immune response of the patients might differ from that of healthy individuals. Repeated subsampling changed both the strength of the expansion versus patch-test correlation and the threshold at which that correlation became significant.

The CDR1 and CDR2 encoded by the germline V gene are SGHRS and YFSETQ. V is clipped by 0 bases and J by 1 base, and the sequence between their germline boundaries is 14 bases long. The CDR3 spans 17 residues, from the cysteine through the phenylalanine. CDR3 DNA only is kept here, 51 bases in frame from base 1. The sample's time point, from its label and the paper: patch test 1, 2 weeks after DPC sensitization. Per the publication, the treatment or condition label means: therapeutic diphenylcyclopropenone sensitization with weekly scalp DPC. Blood at each patch-test visit was drawn before the patch test was applied. Patients were eligible if aged 18 to 70, diagnosed with alopecia and judged suitable for DPC therapy, and pregnant patients were excluded. Total RNA was extracted from unfractionated whole blood collected in Tempus Blood RNA tubes. In its sample, this clonotype was seen a few times. What this receptor recognizes is not known. No much larger clonotype is one base removed from it; base qualities were not supplied.

This receptor was identified in a woman aged 45-65 years with alopecia areata. Some clones in this sample may be carry-over from other donors' samples. The sequenced sample was whole blood, obtained in connection with sensitization to the hapten diphenylcyclopropenone (DPC). The V and J genes are TRBV5-1 and TRBJ2-1, with TRBD2 tentatively as D gene (6 bases match). The nucleotide sequence reads TGCGCCAGCAGCTTGGCCGAGCGGGCGGGATCCTACAATGAGCAGTTCTTC. Its amino acids are CASSLAERAGSYNEQFF.